This passage covers 20 T cell receptor beta chains from one sample sequenced in a study of radiation and T cells in renal cell carcinoma. The sample's time point: blood 2 weeks post-SBRT. Treatment of the sample: 15 Gy SBRT to primary tumor, nephrectomy 4 weeks later. Sequencing used immunoSEQ multiplex PCR; TCRdb keeps in-frame clones, though not all of them. The table has about 150,000 clones, around 90% seen once. The specimen comprised blood, sampled from a patient whose treatment included radiotherapy and nephrectomy. The receptors were gathered from a woman aged 50 to 60 with renal cell carcinoma.

The chain is built from TRBV7-8 and TRBJ1-2; D is unresolved. Germline lookup yields CDR1 SGHVS and CDR2 FQNEAQ. This CDR3 contains 14 residues. Trimming took 1 base from V and 0 from J, leaving 6 bases between them. The CDR3 coding sequence is TGTGCCAGCAGCTTAGGGGCAGCTAACTATGGCTACACCTTC. Its translation is CASSLGAANYGYTF.

The chain is built from TRBV7-9 and TRBJ1-5; unclear D gene. V was trimmed by 1 base and J by 0 bases, leaving 10 bases between them. This CDR3 contains 16 residues. Germline V CDR1 and CDR2: SEHNR, FQNEAQ (reference sequence). This chain's CDR3 is CASSLGPAASNQPQHF. The CDR3 coding sequence is TGTGCCAGCAGCTTAGGGCCGGCAGCTAGCAATCAGCCCCAGCATTTT.

V usage is TRBV29-1 and J usage is TRBJ2-3; D possibly corresponds to TRBD1 (8 bases). Germline V gene lookup returns CDR1 SQVTM and CDR2 ANQGSEA. This CDR3 is 12 amino acids long. The V end was cut by 7 bases, the J end by 5 bases, with 13 bases between. CDR3: CSATGGEDTQYF. Here the CDR3 DNA reads TGCAGCGCTACAGGGGGGGAAGATACGCAGTATTTT.

The genes are TRBV7-2 and TRBJ1-2, with D possibly being TRBD1 (5 bases). The CDR3 runs to 15 residues. V was cut by 1 base and J by 4 bases, with 13 bases left in between. CDR1 SGHTA and CDR2 FQGNSA come from the germline V gene. CDR3 residues: CASSLGGGDFYGYTF. The DNA of the CDR3 is TGTGCCAGCAGCTTAGGTGGGGGGGATTTCTATGGCTACACCTTC.

This clone has just one count. This chain connects TRBV5-6 to TRBJ2-2; D unresolved. The length of the CDR3 is 14 residues. Germline V gene lookup returns CDR1 SGHDT and CDR2 YYEEEE. Trimming removed 3 bases from V and 1 base from J, with 7 bases in between. CDR3 region: CASSSRRNTGELFF. In DNA form, the CDR3 reads TGTGCCAGCAGCTCCAGACGGAACACCGGGGAGCTGTTTTTT.

The gene calls are TRBV6-5 and TRBJ1-2, with D unresolved. The germline V gene encodes CDR1 MNHEY and CDR2 SVGAGI. The CDR3 sequence is 12 residues long. Trimming removed 6 bases at V and 8 bases at J, with 13 bases between. CDR3 DNA sequence: TGTGCCAGCAGGTTTTCTAATCGGGGCTACACCTTC. Protein sequence: CASRFSNRGYTF.

V usage is TRBV6-1 and J usage is TRBJ1-5; 9 bases align to TRBD1. Trimming removed 6 bases from V and 5 bases from J; junction bases left unmatched: 8. CDR1 MNHNS and CDR2 SASEGT come from the germline V gene. This CDR3 is 15 amino acids long. In DNA, the CDR3 is TGTGCCAGCAGGAGTGGGACAGGGTGGGATCAGCCCCAGCATTTT. It encodes CASRSGTGWDQPQHF.

The rearrangement uses TRBV6-6 and TRBJ1-2; unclear D gene. V was trimmed by 5 bases and J by 4 bases, leaving 8 bases between them. CDR3 length: 12 amino acids. Germline V gives CDR1 MNHNY, CDR2 SVGAGI (reference sequence). CDR3 in DNA: TGTGCCAGCAGTCGGGCCGGCTATGGCTACACCTTC. Its protein product is CASSRAGYGYTF.

The gene calls are TRBV4-1 and TRBJ2-7, with D uncertain. CDR3 length equals 14 residues. Trimming removed 4 bases from V and 0 bases from J, with 10 bases in between. CDR1 and CDR2 from the germline V gene are MGHRA and YSYEKL. The CDR3 is CASSRDMNSYEQYF. The CDR3 DNA reads as TGCGCCAGCAGCCGTGACATGAACTCCTACGAGCAGTACTTC.

This sequence joins TRBV6-1 and TRBJ2-3; D ambiguous. In germline, CDR1 is MNHNS, CDR2 SASEGT. This CDR3 spans 15 amino acids. The V and J ends lost 0 bases and 2 bases respectively, with 9 bases between them. DNA for the CDR3: TGTGCCAGCAGTGAAGCGGCGCCTAACACAGATACGCAGTATTTT. This sequence encodes CASSEAAPNTDTQYF.

The V gene is TRBV5-4, the J gene TRBJ2-1, with D perhaps TRBD1 (5 bases). The V end lost 4 bases, the J end lost 7 bases, and 15 bases lay between the germline ends. This CDR3 has 14 residues. Germline V gene lookup returns CDR1 SGHNT and CDR2 YYREEE (reference sequence). CDR3 nucleotide sequence: TGTGCCAGCAGCCCCGAGCAGGGAAGGAATGAGCAGTTCTTC. Protein sequence: CASSPEQGRNEQFF.

J is TRBJ1-2 and V is TRBV6-5; 7 nucleotides agree with TRBD1. This CDR3 is built from 14 residues. Germline V gene lookup returns CDR1 MNHEY and CDR2 SVGAGI. V gave up 4 bases and J gave up 6 bases; unmatched junction bases: 8. The CDR3 here is CASSFLPGQDGYTF. CDR3 nucleotides: TGTGCCAGCAGTTTTCTTCCTGGACAGGATGGCTACACCTTC.

The V gene is TRBV21-1, the J gene TRBJ1-4. TRBV21-1 is given as a pseudogene. CDR3 length equals 14 residues. The CDR3 sequence is CASRVRERNEKLFF. CDR3 coding DNA: TGTGCCAGCAGGGTGAGGGAAAGGAATGAAAAACTGTTTTTT.

A single count supports this clone. V is TRBV19 and J is TRBJ2-3; TRBD2 aligns across 10 bases. Germline assignment: CDR1 LNHDA and CDR2 SQIVND (reference sequence). V trimming: 3 bases; J trimming: 2 bases; junction bases outside the gene matches: 8. The CDR3 loop spans 17 amino acids. The CDR3 loop reads CASSISTSGALTDTQYF. In DNA, the CDR3 is TGTGCCAGTAGTATTTCCACTAGCGGGGCTCTCACAGATACGCAGTATTTT.

This rearrangement joins TRBV15 to TRBJ2-7; 7 bases align to TRBD1. The CDR3 is 13 amino acids. Trimming at V came to 0 bases and at J to 11 bases, leaving 7 bases not matched to a gene. Germline V gene data show CDR1 as LNHNV and CDR2 as YYDKDF (reference sequence). CDR3 loop: CATSRDQQGSKYF. Here the CDR3 DNA reads TGTGCCACCAGCAGAGATCAACAGGGGAGTAAGTACTTC.

The chain carries TRBV7-8 and TRBJ2-7; D is perhaps TRBD2 (6 bases). The CDR3 is made up of 15 amino acids. Germline CDR1 SGHVS, CDR2 FQNEAQ. Trimming removed 5 bases at V and 7 bases at J, with 21 bases between. The DNA for the CDR3 is TGTGCCAGCAGCCACGACCCCGGGAGATCGATTGAGCAGTACTTC. Its translation: CASSHDPGRSIEQYF.

V gene TRBV5-5 combines with J gene TRBJ1-6; tentatively, D is TRBD1 (6 bases). The CDR3 has 16 amino acids. Germline CDR1 reads SGHKS; CDR2 reads YYEKEE (reference sequence). V lost 4 bases and J 0 bases, leaving 11 bases between the germline ends. The CDR3 loop reads CASSRDRSSYNSPLHF. Written as DNA, the CDR3 is TGTGCCAGCAGCCGCGACAGGAGCTCCTATAATTCACCCCTCCACTTT.

The chain uses TRBV11-2 and TRBJ2-7; D perhaps matches TRBD2 (5 bases). CDR3 length: 17 amino acids. Germline V gene data show CDR1 as SGHAT and CDR2 as FQNNGV. Trimming removed 4 bases at V and 5 bases at J, with 24 bases between. Here the CDR3 reads CASSSGFGRASEHEQYF. CDR3 nucleotide sequence: TGTGCCAGCAGCTCGGGGTTCGGTCGGGCGTCGGAACACGAGCAGTACTTC.

The chain has TRBV9 and TRBJ2-1; 7 bases fit TRBD2. There are 15 residues in the CDR3. Germline values: CDR1 SGDLS, CDR2 YYNGEE. After removal of 6 bases from V and 1 base from J, the junction contained 7 bases not matched to a gene. In DNA form, the CDR3 reads TGTGCCAGCAACCAAGCGGGAATGTCCTACAATGAGCAGTTCTTC. Translation gives CASNQAGMSYNEQFF.

The chain recombines TRBV10-3 with TRBJ1-5, with a tentative D call TRBD1 (5 bases). V lost 0 bases and J 1 base, leaving 10 bases between the germline ends. CDR1 is ENHRY and CDR2 is SYGVKD in the germline V gene. The CDR3 loop spans 16 amino acids. The CDR3 reads CAISESNQGSNQPQHF. Written as DNA, the CDR3 is TGTGCCATCAGTGAGTCGAACCAGGGAAGCAATCAGCCCCAGCATTTT.